A single T cell receptor (beta chain) is shown here with its context. The antigen is undetermined. Germline V lookup: CDR1 SGHTA, CDR2 FQGNSA. Losses at the gene ends were 2 bases for V and 6 bases for J; bases not matched to a gene: 7. This CDR3 contains 14 residues. The data are from a study of beta chain features in type 1 diabetes. Study-wide findings and caveats: Type 1 diabetes patients had moderately but significantly shorter TCRB CDR3s in all four CD4+ subsets.

All of the isolated RNA was reverse transcribed, so expressed TCRB transcripts were sequenced. Clones were sequenced by immunoSEQ multiplex PCR, and TCRdb holds only the in-frame ones, with some missing. The sample includes under 200,000 clones, just over 8% seen only once; the top ten take approximately 0.54%. The sample consisted of central memory CD4+ T cells from blood. J is TRBJ2-7 and V is TRBV7-2; 7 bases are a match to TRBD1. The receptor comes from a woman in her late teens or twenties with type 1 diabetes. The CDR3, as DNA: TGTGCCAGCAGCTTACACAGGGGCCCCCTCGAGCAGTACTTC. This encodes CASSLHRGPLEQYF.